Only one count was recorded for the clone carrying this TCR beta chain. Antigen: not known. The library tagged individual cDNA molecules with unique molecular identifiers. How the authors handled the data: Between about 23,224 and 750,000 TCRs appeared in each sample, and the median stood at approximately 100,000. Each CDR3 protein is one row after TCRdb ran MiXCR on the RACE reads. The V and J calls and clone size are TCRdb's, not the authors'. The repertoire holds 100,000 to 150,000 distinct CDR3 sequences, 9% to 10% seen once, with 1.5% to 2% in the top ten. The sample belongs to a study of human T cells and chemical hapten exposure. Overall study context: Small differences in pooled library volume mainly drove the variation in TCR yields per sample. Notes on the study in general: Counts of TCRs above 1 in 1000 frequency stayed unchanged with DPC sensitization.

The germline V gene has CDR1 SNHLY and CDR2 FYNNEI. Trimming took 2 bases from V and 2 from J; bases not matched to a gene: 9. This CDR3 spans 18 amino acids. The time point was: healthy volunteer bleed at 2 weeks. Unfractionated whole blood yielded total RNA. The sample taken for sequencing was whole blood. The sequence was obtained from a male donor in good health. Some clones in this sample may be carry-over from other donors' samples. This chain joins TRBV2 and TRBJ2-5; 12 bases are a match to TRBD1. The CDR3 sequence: CASSELGQGASGQETQYF. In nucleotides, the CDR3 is TGTGCCAGCAGTGAATTGGGACAGGGGGCTAGCGGACAAGAGACCCAGTACTTC.